One and the same sample provided the 27 T cell receptor beta chains below, sequenced in a study of cytomegalovirus exposure and HLA in healthy donors. PCR was performed using 60 Vbeta and 13 Jbeta primers. TCRdb's table, derived via immunoSEQ multiplex PCR, lists solely in-frame clones and lacks some. The sample lists approximately 150,000 clones; roughly four fifths were seen once. Source material: PBMCs. The receptor source for this set is a man aged 55 to 70 in good health and CMV-seronegative.

V is TRBV2 and J is TRBJ1-2; TRBD1 matches 7 bases. From germline, CDR1 is SNHLY and CDR2 FYNNEI. The trim removed 6 bases at V and 3 bases at J, leaving 4 bases unmatched. The CDR3 contains 13 residues. CDR3 DNA: TGTGCCAGCAGGGGGGGACAGTACTATGGCTACACCTTC. Translated: CASRGGQYYGYTF.

This chain joins TRBV5-5 and TRBJ2-3; TRBD2 is a possible D gene (6 bases). Germline V gene lookup returns CDR1 SGHKS and CDR2 YYEKEE (reference sequence). V dropped 3 bases and J dropped 5 bases, with 13 bases sitting between them. The CDR3 is 14 amino acids. The CDR3 sequence is CASSSGLRQDTQYF. Written as DNA, the CDR3 is TGTGCCAGCAGCTCGGGACTCAGACAAGATACGCAGTATTTT.

The chain employs TRBV21-1 and TRBJ2-3; the table's TRBD2 call for D was not verified on the DNA. TRBV21-1 is a known pseudogene. CDR3 size: 18 residues. The CDR3 DNA reads TGTGCCAGCAGCAAAGAGTCGACAGCGGGCGTCATGTGGGATACGCAGTATTTT. Protein sequence: CASSKESTAGVMWDTQYF.

This clone has a single count. J is TRBJ2-1 and V is TRBV9; weak D call: TRBD2 (5 bases). Deletions cut 0 bases from V and 3 bases from J, with 10 bases between. The CDR3 has 15 amino acids. Germline-derived CDR1 and CDR2 are SGDLS and YYNGEE. The CDR3 DNA is TGTGCCAGCAGCGTAGACGGGAAAGACTACAATGAGCAGTTCTTC. This sequence encodes CASSVDGKDYNEQFF.

The table lists this clone with a few counts. This rearrangement joins TRBV28 to TRBJ2-7; 7 nucleotides align to TRBD1. The CDR3 loop spans 16 amino acids. Trimming took 2 bases from V and 2 from J; bases not matched to a gene: 9. Germline V CDR1 and CDR2: MDHEN, SYDVKM. The CDR3 loop is CASSLGGQVTPYEQYF. DNA of the CDR3: TGTGCCAGCAGTTTAGGCGGACAGGTTACTCCCTACGAGCAGTACTTC.

This rearrangement joins TRBV6-5 to TRBJ2-7; tentatively, D is TRBD1 (6 bases). The V gene's germline CDR1 is MNHEY and CDR2 SVGAGI. Trimming cost V 4 bases and J 1 base, with 11 bases left between them. There are 14 residues in the CDR3. CDR3 loop: CASSSEGHSYEQYF. CDR3 DNA: TGTGCCAGCAGTTCCGAGGGACATTCCTACGAGCAGTACTTC.

The rearrangement uses TRBV28 and TRBJ2-1, with 8 bases aligning to TRBD2. J gave up 5 bases and V 5 bases, and 11 bases lay outside the gene matches. The V gene's germline CDR1 is MDHEN and CDR2 SYDVKM. CDR3 length: 16 residues. CDR3 sequence: CASSPPGTRSHNEQFF. In nucleotides, the CDR3 is TGTGCCAGCAGTCCTCCCGGGACTAGATCTCACAATGAGCAGTTCTTC.

This chain joins TRBV4-1 and TRBJ2-2, with D perhaps TRBD2 (5 bases). V was shortened by 0 bases and J by 1 base, with 12 bases between the two germline ends. In germline, CDR1 is MGHRA, CDR2 YSYEKL. This CDR3 spans 17 amino acids. Here the CDR3 DNA reads TGCGCCAGCAGCCAAGATGGAGGAGCAGGGAACACCGGGGAGCTGTTTTTT. Encoded protein: CASSQDGGAGNTGELFF.

This sequence joins TRBV20-1 and TRBJ2-5; D is unclear. The J call is uncertain, as TRBJ2-7 better fits the DNA end. Germline V CDR1 and CDR2: DFQATT, SNEGSKA (reference sequence). The CDR3 sequence is 11 residues long. The CDR3 sequence: CSASSAAEQYF. DNA for the CDR3: TGCAGTGCTAGCTCGGCGGCCGAGCAGTACTTC.

J is TRBJ2-1 and V is TRBV5-4; the D gene is possibly TRBD2 (5 bases). The V gene's germline CDR1 is SGHNT and CDR2 YYREEE (reference sequence). The CDR3 has 15 amino acids. The V end was cut by 4 bases, the J end by 1 base, with 12 bases between. Here the CDR3 reads CASSVDYSSYNEQFF. In nucleotides, the CDR3 is TGTGCCAGCAGCGTAGACTACTCATCCTACAATGAGCAGTTCTTC.

V usage is TRBV29-1 and J usage is TRBJ1-2; 9 nucleotides line up with TRBD1. Germline assignment: CDR1 SQVTM and CDR2 ANQGSEA. Trimming took 7 bases from V and 3 from J; bases not matched to a gene: 6. The CDR3 consists of 13 residues. DNA of the CDR3: TGCAGCGCCCGGGGACAGGGTGACTATGGCTACACCTTC. Translation: CSARGQGDYGYTF.

The CDR3 loop reads CASSSGLAGDPQFF. DNA for the CDR3: TGTGCCAGCAGCTCTGGACTAGCGGGGGATCCTCAGTTCTTC. V usage is TRBV7-7 and J usage is TRBJ2-1, with TRBD2 identical over 13 bases. V shed 4 bases, J shed 13 bases, and the junction held 7 bases outside the gene matches. CDR3 size: 14 residues. Germline lookup yields CDR1 SSHAT and CDR2 FNYEAQ (reference sequence).

The V gene is TRBV9, the J gene TRBJ2-3; 8 bases align to TRBD2. Germline CDR1 SGDLS, CDR2 YYNGEE. The CDR3 consists of 18 residues. The trim removed 0 bases at V and 3 bases at J, leaving 12 bases unmatched. The DNA for the CDR3 is TGTGCCAGCAGCGTAGCCCTGGCGACCGGGACTAGGACAGATACGCAGTATTTT. Encoded protein: CASSVALATGTRTDTQYF.

The chain is built from TRBV5-6 and TRBJ2-5; the D gene is possibly TRBD1 (5 bases). CDR3 size: 13 residues. Germline CDR1 is SGHDT and CDR2 is YYEEEE. Trimming took off 0 bases at V and 3 bases at J, with 6 bases between the two ends. CDR3 sequence reads: CASSLAGKETQYF. CDR3 DNA sequence: TGTGCCAGCAGCTTGGCAGGGAAAGAGACCCAGTACTTC.

The rearrangement joins TRBV4-3 to TRBJ1-1; D gene unclear. V was trimmed by 1 base and J by 2 bases, leaving 8 bases between them. Germline CDR1 reads LGHNA; CDR2 reads YSLEER. The CDR3 loop spans 14 amino acids. The CDR3 DNA follows: TGCGCCAGCAGCCAAGTGTACAGTAACACTGAAGCTTTCTTT. It encodes CASSQVYSNTEAFF.

The chain carries TRBV7-9 and TRBJ2-5; D call uncertain. Germline values: CDR1 SEHNR, CDR2 FQNEAQ (reference sequence). The CDR3 consists of 13 residues. The V gene lost 3 bases and the J gene lost 5 bases, with 10 bases spanning the gap. This chain's CDR3 is CASSFRGAETQYF. In nucleotides, the CDR3 is TGTGCCAGCAGCTTTCGCGGTGCGGAGACCCAGTACTTC.

This clone was counted a few times. The chain has TRBV6-6 and TRBJ2-7; 8 bases are a match to TRBD1. Germline CDR1 and CDR2: MNHNY and SVGAGI (reference sequence). The CDR3 runs to 12 residues. With 10 bases clipped from V and 6 bases from J, the junction kept 8 bases outside the gene matches. In DNA form, the CDR3 reads TGTGCCACCTCGATCGGGACAGGCGAGCAGTACTTC. Translating it yields CATSIGTGEQYF.

This rearrangement joins TRBV4-1 to TRBJ1-5, with D perhaps matching TRBD1 (5 bases). The V and J ends lost 4 bases and 2 bases respectively, with 15 bases between them. The CDR3 is 16 residues long. In germline, CDR1 is MGHRA, CDR2 YSYEKL. CDR3 nucleotide sequence: TGCGCCAGCAGCCGAAGTCGGACACGGGGCAATCAGCCCCAGCATTTT. It translates to CASSRSRTRGNQPQHF.

The chain recombines TRBV6-5 with TRBJ1-1, with D unclear. Trimming shortened V by 0 bases and J by 6 bases, and 17 bases separated the two germline ends. The CDR3 runs 16 residues. Germline V lookup: CDR1 MNHEY, CDR2 SVGAGI. The CDR3, as DNA: TGTGCCAGCAGTTACTCGTTCCGACAAAGAATCGCTGAAGCTTTCTTT. Encoded protein: CASSYSFRQRIAEAFF.

The chain uses TRBV6-6 and TRBJ2-1, with 14 bases matching TRBD2. This CDR3 spans 16 amino acids. CDR1 and CDR2 from the germline V gene are MNHNY and SVGAGI (reference sequence). The V segment lost 2 bases and the J segment 8 bases; nucleotides outside the gene matches: 5. CDR3 sequence reads: CASSYGTSGRVDEQFF. DNA for the CDR3: TGTGCCAGCAGTTACGGGACTAGCGGGAGAGTTGATGAGCAGTTCTTC.

The chain is built from TRBV19 and TRBJ1-1; 9 bases match TRBD1. Germline V CDR1 and CDR2: LNHDA, SQIVND (reference sequence). The CDR3 has 12 residues. The ends lost 6 bases at V and 10 bases at J; junction bases unmatched: 6. The CDR3 sequence: CASRIQGAGAFF. CDR3 bases: TGTGCCAGTAGGATACAGGGGGCCGGAGCTTTCTTT.

V is TRBV19 and J is TRBJ1-2, with TRBD1 matching 10 bases. J gave up 6 bases and V 9 bases, and 10 bases lay outside the gene matches. CDR1 is LNHDA and CDR2 is SQIVND in the germline V gene (reference sequence). This CDR3 is built from 14 residues. The CDR3 DNA reads TGTGCCAGCCGCGACAGGGGGCGTAGTGATGGCTACACCTTC. The encoded protein is CASRDRGRSDGYTF.

This chain joins TRBV7-9 and TRBJ2-3; 7 bases align to TRBD2. The CDR3 covers 12 residues. Trimming took 3 bases from V and 13 from J; bases not matched to a gene: 7. Looked up from germline, CDR1 is SEHNR and CDR2 is FQNEAQ (reference sequence). The CDR3 DNA is TGTGCCAGCAGCTTCCCGGCAGGGACTAAGTATTTT. As protein: CASSFPAGTKYF. The full variable domain, its missing parts supplied by reference TRBV7-9 and TRBJ2-3, is DTGVSQNPRHKITKRGQNVTFRCDPISEHNRLYWYRQTLGQGPEFLTYFQNEAQLEKSRLLSDRFSAERPKGSFSTLEIQRTEQGDSAMYLCASSFPAGTKYFGPGTRLTVL.

Of note for this clone: Mismatch with germline at one junction end may stem from a read error. J is TRBJ2-7 and V is TRBV7-9; 8 positions match TRBD1. The CDR3 sequence is 14 residues long. The germline CDR1 and CDR2 sequences are SEHNR and FQNEAQ (reference sequence). The CDR3 is CSSSLGGQGYEQYF. The CDR3 DNA sequence: TGTTCCAGCAGCTTAGGTGGACAGGGCTACGAGCAGTACTTC. The full variable domain, in which reference TRBV7-9 and TRBJ2-7 provide the parts outside the CDR3, is DTGVSQNPRHKITKRGQNVTFRCDPISEHNRLYWYRQTLGQGPEFLTYFQNEAQLEKSRLLSDRFSAERPKGSFSTLEIQRTEQGDSAMYLCSSSLGGQGYEQYFGPGTRLTVT.

The chain has TRBV4-1 and TRBJ1-5; possibly TRBD1 for D (6 bases). This CDR3 has 15 residues. V was trimmed by 1 base and J by 7 bases, leaving 14 bases between them. In germline, CDR1 is MGHRA, CDR2 YSYEKL. The CDR3: CASSQGPQGYQPQHF. Written as DNA, the CDR3 is TGCGCCAGCAGCCAAGGTCCACAGGGCTACCAGCCCCAGCATTTT.

In its sample, this clone was seen once. Because the CDR3's place on the DNA is in doubt, the DNA is left out and the CDR3 is given as listed by TCRdb. V is TRBV28 and J is TRBJ1-2; the table's TRBD1 call for D was not verified on the DNA. The CDR3 comprises 14 residues, both ends counted. The germline V gene encodes CDR1 MDHEN and CDR2 SYDVKM. CDR3 protein: CASSSSSGNYGYTF.

The J gene is TRBJ2-1, the V gene TRBV7-2; 8 bases map to TRBD2. Unmatched junction bases numbered 10, after V lost 6 bases and J lost 9 bases. The CDR3 is 14 amino acids. Germline V CDR1 and CDR2: SGHTA, FQGNSA. CDR3 sequence: CASRPGLVGIEQFF. The CDR3 DNA is TGTGCCAGCAGGCCGGGACTAGTGGGTATTGAGCAGTTCTTC.